The rows below give T cell receptor beta chains drawn from one sample of a study of human T cells and chemical hapten exposure. TCRdb re-called the RACE reads through MiXCR, storing one row per CDR3 protein. The data show approximately 34,000 distinct CDR3 sequences, roughly 5.4% seen once. Sequencing was performed on whole blood. These receptors came from a human donor in good health. Some clones in this sample may be carry-over from other donors' samples. CDR3s include the opening cysteine and the closing phenylalanine or tryptophan.

TRBV7-2	TRBJ2-5	CASSLGYQETQYF
TRBV27	TRBJ1-1	CASSPSSSQPSAFF
TRBV20-1	TRBJ2-5	CSGRAGGQETQYF
TRBV6-2/TRBV6-3	TRBJ2-3	CASKDRMLDTQYF
TRBV6-1	TRBJ2-3	CASSEVRRSFSTDTQYF
TRBV5-1	TRBJ2-1	CASSSVAGTSYNEQFF
TRBV2	TRBJ1-3	CASRTDSGNTIYF
TRBV13	TRBJ1-1	CASTGERSGEAFF
TRBV7-9	TRBJ2-3	CASSSSGPTDTQYF
TRBV7-9	TRBJ2-2	CASSLVAADTGELFF
TRBV11-2	TRBJ2-4	CASSFGDIQYF
TRBV20-1	TRBJ2-3	CSASRDGDTDTQYF
TRBV27	TRBJ2-3	CASSFLDPTDTQYF
TRBV12-3/TRBV12-4	TRBJ1-1	CASGTGRTEAFF
TRBV20-1	TRBJ1-6	CSARDPNSPLHF
TRBV3-1	TRBJ2-3	CASSPLGGRGTQYF
TRBV29-1	TRBJ2-1	CSVLTDSGDEQFF
TRBV4-1	TRBJ2-3	CASSQDRRRGTYTDTQYF
TRBV4-1	TRBJ1-2	CASSQAIVARDRELYGYTF
TRBV20-1	TRBJ2-4	CSARDYRGGRAKNIQYF
TRBV5-1	TRBJ2-7	CASSRPEGRAEQYF
TRBV28	TRBJ1-1	CASSSPGASTVNTEAFF
TRBV4-1	TRBJ2-1	CASSQGAGQFF
TRBV27	TRBJ2-2	CASSRQGWNTGELFF
TRBV28	TRBJ2-7	CASNKKPGQGPLEQYF
TRBV5-1	TRBJ2-1	CASSFKGVDGEQFF
TRBV10-3	TRBJ2-3	CAISQAGLTDTQYF
TRBV25-1	TRBJ2-1	CASSDNRFHRGNEQFF
TRBV7-9	TRBJ1-6	CASSANSPLHF
TRBV4-1	TRBJ1-3	CASSQNPLTGTGNTIYF
TRBV10-3	TRBJ1-4	CSYQPGYHEKLFF
TRBV28	TRBJ2-1	CASRLTTNNEQFF
TRBV11-2	TRBJ1-2	CASSISTGQLNYGYTF
TRBV6-2/TRBV6-3	TRBJ1-1	CASSRTAEAFF
TRBV3-1	TRBJ2-7	CASSQGPSSSYEQYF
TRBV19	TRBJ2-1	CASSPILYNEQFF
TRBV4-3	TRBJ1-1	CASSQDHSMNTEAFF
TRBV7-2	TRBJ2-2	CASSTVRESYTGELFF
TRBV28	TRBJ2-5	CASSSEYRGEAQETQYF
TRBV5-1	TRBJ1-1	CASSPGSQGAGVSGAFF
TRBV6-6	TRBJ1-1	CASSYSAEAFF
TRBV15	TRBJ2-3	CATSREFRTSGRADTQYF
TRBV12-3/TRBV12-4	TRBJ2-7	CASSLADGDSYEQYF
TRBV29-1	TRBJ1-2	CSVVHQSNYGYTF
TRBV20-1	TRBJ1-5	CSASSGAVNQPQHF
TRBV7-9	TRBJ2-2	CASSLQTGELFF
TRBV29-1	TRBJ2-7	CSVERGSYEQYF
TRBV7-2	TRBJ1-5	CASSSHPLNQPQHF
TRBV20-1	TRBJ1-6	CSAALRISLHF
TRBV11-1	TRBJ1-5	CASIFEGQGQSNQPQHF
TRBV12-3/TRBV12-4	TRBJ2-3	CASSLSQGANTQYF
TRBV7-2	TRBJ2-3	CASSSHPGPSTDTQYF
TRBV7-2	TRBJ2-1	CASSFGLVQFF
TRBV28	TRBJ1-1	CASFQRGDTEAFF